This T cell receptor (beta chain) was sequenced for a study of T and B cells in COVID-19 patients. The overall study: Of roughly 22 active-infection patients, some 11 were critically ill with mechanical ventilation or extracorporeal membrane oxygenation.

BIOMED2 TRB-A/B primer pools were used in multiplex TRB PCR. TCRdb re-derived calls from the multiplex PCR reads in MiXCR, one entry per CDR3 protein. Of about 8,900 distinct CDR3 sequences in the sample, over 35% are singletons; the top ten hold about 53%. The germline CDR1 and CDR2 sequences are SGHNT and YYREEE (reference sequence). V lost 0 bases and J lost 4; bases outside the gene matches: 6. CDR3 length: 15 residues. Each TRB amplification used about 220-500 ng of genomic DNA from blood. Points on this clonotype: Its antigen is not identified.

Study-level findings and limits: Few blood samples existed from mildly ill patients during symptoms or early in severe cases.

The chain joins TRBV5-4 to TRBJ2-7; TRBD2 matches at 8 bases. The specimen sequenced was blood. The clonotype was recovered from a human donor with active COVID-19. DNA for the CDR3: TGTGCCAGCAGCTTGGGTAGCGGGAAAACTTACGAGCAGTACTTC. Translated, it gives CASSLGSGKTYEQYF.